In its sample, the clone carrying this T cell receptor (beta chain) was seen once. These data originate in a study of blood T cell repertoires in COVID-19. Study-wide context: Samples taken during acute and convalescent COVID-19 were collected in the United States, Italy and Spain. The analysed material was cDNA or gDNA that came from T cells, B-cell-depleted T cells, or PBMCs.

Per the authors' pipeline: Cell counts per sample came from amplifying reference gene primers. Sequencing was performed with immunoSEQ multiplex PCR; in TCRdb, only in-frame clones are kept and a portion is missing. The DNA was the basis for D and trimming; V, J and clone size are from that table. In the table there are hundreds of thousands of clones, about 91% of which are singletons. This CDR3 comprises 17 residues. J gave up 2 bases and V 2 bases, and 5 bases lay outside the gene matches. The germline gives CDR1 MGHRA, CDR2 YSYEKL. This chain connects TRBV4-1 to TRBJ2-1; TRBD2 matches at 11 bases. Sequenced material: peripheral blood. This receptor was obtained from a woman in her sixties with acute or convalescent COVID-19. CDR3 region: CASSQTGTSGTYNEQFF. DNA for the CDR3: TGCGCCAGCAGCCAAACCGGGACTAGCGGAACCTACAATGAGCAGTTCTTC.